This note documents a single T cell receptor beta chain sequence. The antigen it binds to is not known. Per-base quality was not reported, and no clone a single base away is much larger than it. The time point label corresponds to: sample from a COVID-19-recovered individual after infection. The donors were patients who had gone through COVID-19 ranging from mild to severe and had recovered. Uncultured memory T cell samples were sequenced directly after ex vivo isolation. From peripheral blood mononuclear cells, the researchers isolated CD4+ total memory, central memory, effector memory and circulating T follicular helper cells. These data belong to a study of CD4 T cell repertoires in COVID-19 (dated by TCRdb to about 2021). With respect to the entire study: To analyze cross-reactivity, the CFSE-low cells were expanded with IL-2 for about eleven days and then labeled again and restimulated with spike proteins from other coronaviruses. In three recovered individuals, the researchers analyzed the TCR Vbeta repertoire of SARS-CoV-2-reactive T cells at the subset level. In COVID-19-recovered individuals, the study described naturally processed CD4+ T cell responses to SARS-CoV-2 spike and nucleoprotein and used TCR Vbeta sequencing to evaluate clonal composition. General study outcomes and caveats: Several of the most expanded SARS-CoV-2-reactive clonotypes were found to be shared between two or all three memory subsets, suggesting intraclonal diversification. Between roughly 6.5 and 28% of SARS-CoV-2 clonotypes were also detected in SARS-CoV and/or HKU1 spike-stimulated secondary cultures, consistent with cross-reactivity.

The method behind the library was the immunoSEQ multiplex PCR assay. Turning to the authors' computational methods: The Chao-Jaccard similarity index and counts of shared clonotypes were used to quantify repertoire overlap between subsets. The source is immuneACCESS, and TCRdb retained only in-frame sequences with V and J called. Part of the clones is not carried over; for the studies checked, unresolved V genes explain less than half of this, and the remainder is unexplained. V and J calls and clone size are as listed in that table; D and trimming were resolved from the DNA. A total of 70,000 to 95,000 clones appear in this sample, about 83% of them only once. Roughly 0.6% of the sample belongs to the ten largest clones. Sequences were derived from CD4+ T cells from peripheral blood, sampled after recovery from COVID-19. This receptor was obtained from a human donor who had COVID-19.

The sequenced DNA is TGTGCCAGCAGCCAAGGGATTGACGAGCAGTACTTC. This yields the protein CASSQGIDEQYF. The rearranged segments are TRBV3-1 (or the pseudogene TRBV3-2) and TRBJ2-7; no D gene call is confident. V sheds 1 base and J sheds 5 bases, leaving 6 bases between their ends. CDR1 and CDR2 are read off the germline V gene (reference sequence) as LGHDT and YNNKEL. CDR3 length: 12 amino acids, cysteine to phenylalanine. The entry retains the CDR3 DNA only, 36 bases that are in frame from base 1.